The entry below gives a single T cell receptor (beta chain) sequence along with its context. Donors, healthy HIV-negative adults, lacked recent acute infections or vaccinations. Every immunoSEQ plate was one replicate of a subset's evenly spread DNA. The repertoire was sequenced with immunoSEQ multiplex PCR; TCRdb's copy has only in-frame clones and lacks some. The table lists roughly 1,500,000 clones, 95% to 99% of them singletons. This specimen comes from a study of shared clonotypes between healthy human individuals. CDR1 is KGHSH, CDR2 LQKENI, per germline. V was clipped by 6 bases and J by 3 bases; unmatched bases: 6. The CDR3 is 15 amino acids.

Sequencing input: naive CD4+ T cells sorted from blood. The subset: CD45RA+ positively selected. The sequence was obtained from a man between 25 and 39 years old in good health. The rearrangement links TRBV18 to TRBJ1-5; 9 bases map to TRBD1. In DNA form, the CDR3 reads TGTGCCAGCTCCCGCGGGACAGGGTTCAATCAGCCCCAGCATTTT. Its protein product is CASSRGTGFNQPQHF.